This T cell receptor (beta chain) was identified during a study of shared clonotypes between healthy human individuals. The sample holds one count of this clone. This same CDR3 is encoded by further DNA sequences in the sample. The CDR3 runs 12 residues. V lost 1 base and J lost 4, with 4 bases in between. Germline assignment: CDR1 SGHRS and CDR2 YFSETQ. The repertoire was sequenced with immunoSEQ multiplex PCR; TCRdb's copy has only in-frame clones and lacks some. Of about 2.4 million clones listed, 90% to 95% are singletons. Material for sequencing was naive CD4+ T cells from PBMCs. This sample's subset: CD45RA+ positively selected. The TCR sequence derives from a man aged 18-30 years in good health. Some clones in this sample may be carry-over from other donors' samples. The rearrangement uses TRBV5-1 and TRBJ2-3; D is uncertain. The CDR3 spells CASSLPSDTQYF. CDR3 nucleotides: TGCGCCAGCAGCTTGCCCTCAGATACGCAGTATTTT.